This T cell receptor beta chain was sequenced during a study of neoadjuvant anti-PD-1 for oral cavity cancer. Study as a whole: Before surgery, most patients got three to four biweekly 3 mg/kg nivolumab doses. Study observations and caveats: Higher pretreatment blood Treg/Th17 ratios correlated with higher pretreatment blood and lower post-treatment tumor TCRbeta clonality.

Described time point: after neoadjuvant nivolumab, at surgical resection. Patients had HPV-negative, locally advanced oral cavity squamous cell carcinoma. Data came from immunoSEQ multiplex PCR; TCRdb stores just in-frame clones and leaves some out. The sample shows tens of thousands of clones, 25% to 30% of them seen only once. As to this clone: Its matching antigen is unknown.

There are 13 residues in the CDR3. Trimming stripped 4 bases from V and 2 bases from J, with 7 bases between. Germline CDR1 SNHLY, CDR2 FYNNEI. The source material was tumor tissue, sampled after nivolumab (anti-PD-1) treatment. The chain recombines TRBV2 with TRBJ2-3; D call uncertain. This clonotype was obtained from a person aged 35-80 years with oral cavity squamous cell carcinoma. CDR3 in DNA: TGTGCCAGCAGTGGAAGAGTCACAGATACGCAGTATTTT. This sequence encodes CASSGRVTDTQYF.